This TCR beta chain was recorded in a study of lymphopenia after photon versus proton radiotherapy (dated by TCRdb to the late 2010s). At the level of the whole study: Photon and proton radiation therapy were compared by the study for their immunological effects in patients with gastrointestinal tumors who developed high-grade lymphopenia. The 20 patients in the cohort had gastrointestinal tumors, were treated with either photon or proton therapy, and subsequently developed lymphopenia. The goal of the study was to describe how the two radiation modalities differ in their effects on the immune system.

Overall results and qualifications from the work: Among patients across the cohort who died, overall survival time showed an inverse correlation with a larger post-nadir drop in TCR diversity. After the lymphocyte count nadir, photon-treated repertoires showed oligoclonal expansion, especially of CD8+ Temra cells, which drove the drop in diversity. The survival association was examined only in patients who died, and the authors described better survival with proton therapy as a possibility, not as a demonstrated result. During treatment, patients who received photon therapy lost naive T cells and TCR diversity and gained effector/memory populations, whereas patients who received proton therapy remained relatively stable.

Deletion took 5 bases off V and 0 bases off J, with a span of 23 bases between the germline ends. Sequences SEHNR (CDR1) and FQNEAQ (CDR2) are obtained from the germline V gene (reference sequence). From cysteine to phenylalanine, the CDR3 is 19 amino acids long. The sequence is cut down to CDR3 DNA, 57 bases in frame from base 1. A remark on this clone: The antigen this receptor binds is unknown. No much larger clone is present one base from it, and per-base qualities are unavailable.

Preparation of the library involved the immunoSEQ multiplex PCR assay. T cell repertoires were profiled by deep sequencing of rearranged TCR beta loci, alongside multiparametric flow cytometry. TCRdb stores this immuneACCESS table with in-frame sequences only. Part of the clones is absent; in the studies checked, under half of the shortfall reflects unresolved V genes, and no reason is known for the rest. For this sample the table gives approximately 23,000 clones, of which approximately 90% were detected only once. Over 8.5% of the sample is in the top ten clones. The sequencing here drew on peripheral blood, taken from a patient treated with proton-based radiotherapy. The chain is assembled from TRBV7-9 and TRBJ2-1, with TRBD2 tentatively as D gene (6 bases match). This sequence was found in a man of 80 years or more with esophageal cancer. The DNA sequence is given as TGTGCCAGCAGCCCTATCCTCCCCCTAGCGTCGAGCTCCTACAATGAGCAGTTCTTC. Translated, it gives CASSPILPLASSSYNEQFF.